This T cell receptor beta chain came from a study of blood T cell repertoires in COVID-19. Looking at the study overall: COVID-19 samples collected from the United States, Italy and Spain covered acute and convalescent phases. The cDNA or gDNA used as material had been derived from T cells, B-cell-depleted T cells, or PBMCs.

V lost 6 bases to trimming and J lost 7 bases; unmatched junction nucleotides: 8. This CDR3 comprises 15 residues. Germline values: CDR1 MNHEY, CDR2 SMNVEV (reference sequence). This clone was seen more than once but under ten times. Original processing methods: Using reference gene primer amplification, nucleated cell counts were estimated. Method: immunoSEQ multiplex PCR; TCRdb's copy keeps in-frame clones and lacks some. From that table come the V and J calls and clone size; the DNA was used to work out D and trimming. The sample includes roughly 71,000 clones, approximately 88% of them seen just once.

The source material was peripheral blood. The chain links TRBV27 to TRBJ1-4; 10 bases align to TRBD1. The sequence derives from a man in his forties or fifties with acute or convalescent COVID-19. The CDR3 DNA follows: TGTGCCAGCAGCAGAACCGGGACAGGGGTTGAAAAACTGTTTTTT. This translates into CASSRTGTGVEKLFF.